This T cell receptor beta chain was obtained from a study of tumor-infiltrating T cells and Merkel cell polyomavirus (dated by TCRdb to 2017 to 2019). Background for the entire study: In Merkel cell carcinoma patients, the study investigated CD8+ T cells specific for the Merkel cell polyomavirus KLL epitope. TRB sequencing covered KLL-tetramer-sorted cells from blood or tumor-infiltrating lymphocytes in 14 samples, plus 12 matched whole-tumor samples. Disease stage at presentation varied among the patients, and patient follow-up lasted a median of roughly 2.9 years, ranging from about 1.1 to 6.0 years. Patients received varied, non-standardized therapies including chemotherapy, radiation and immunotherapies. Across the study, one tumor sample was obtained as a frozen nodal tumor digest and one as a flash-frozen core biopsy of a metastasis. The majority of whole-tumor samples consisted of approximately 26-micron curls cut from formalin-fixed, paraffin-embedded tissue blocks. Results and caveats for the whole study, not just this receptor: A significant MCC-specific survival advantage (P = 0.0051) was associated with a greater number of unique KLL-specific clonotypes in tumors (roughly 5-108 vs 0-3). Because the study covered only a single viral epitope, T cells targeting other Merkel cell polyomavirus epitopes were not captured. KLL-specific TRB repertoires were found to be diverse and largely private, with only one public clonotype, shared by two patients, identified among roughly 390 unique sequences. The small sample size of the study (n ≈ twelve patients) is a limitation. A higher fraction of KLL-specific T cells within tumors (about 1.8-18% versus about 0-0.15%) was associated with significantly better MCC-specific survival.

Robust positive staining for Merkel cell polyomavirus Large T antigen was observed by immunohistochemistry in the tumors of all patients. The study included more than ten Merkel cell carcinoma patients whose blood and/or cultured TIL contained robust KLL-tetramer+ populations exceeding 0.04% of CD8+ T cells. Every patient was Caucasian, and patient ages had a median of roughly 65 years and ranged from about 50 to 77 years. Lymph node tumors were analyzed for patients with unknown primaries who presented with nodal disease, or when there was not enough primary tissue. Details on this clone: Its antigen is currently not known. The record has no base qualities; no much larger clone is one base away.

The library came from the immunoSEQ multiplex PCR assay. Genomic DNA extraction, TRB sequencing and normalization were carried out by Adaptive Biotechnologies (Seattle, WA). The published analysis was carried out like this. To compute clonality, the Shannon entropy of productive TRB sequences was normalized by log2 of unique productive sequences and then subtracted from one. KLL-specific clonotypes in tumors were identified by matching TCRbeta CDR3 amino acid sequences with those from each patient's tetramer-sorted sample. The source is immuneACCESS, and TCRdb retained only in-frame sequences with V and J called. Part of the clones is not carried over; for the studies checked, unresolved V genes explain less than half of this, and the remainder is unexplained. V and J calls plus clone size are reproduced from that table; the DNA served to infer D and trimming. Counted in this sample were some 25,000 clones; 87% of them appeared once. Approximately 3% of the sample lies in the top ten.

Its CDR3 holds 14 amino acids, cysteine through phenylalanine. CDR3 DNA only is kept here, 42 bases in frame from base 1. Reading the germline V gene gives CDR1 SGDLS and CDR2 YYNGEE. V is shortened by 0 bases, J by 6 bases, and the region joining them spans 10 bases. In this chain, TRBV9 is recombined with TRBJ2-1, with a weak D call of TRBD1 (5 bases match). Sequenced input: lymph node tissue. The sequence came from a man aged 50 or older with Merkel cell carcinoma. The nucleotide sequence reads TGTGCCAGCAGCGTAGGATACAGGCGCAATGAGCAGTTCTTC. Translated, this gives CASSVGYRRNEQFF. The full variable domain, completed from the reference TRBV9 and TRBJ2-1 proteins outside the CDR3, reads DSGVTQTPKHLITATGQRVTLRCSPRSGDLSVYWYQQSLDQGLQFLIQYYNGEERAKGNILERFSAQQFPDLHSELNLSSLELGDSALYFCASSVGYRRNEQFFGPGTRLTVL.